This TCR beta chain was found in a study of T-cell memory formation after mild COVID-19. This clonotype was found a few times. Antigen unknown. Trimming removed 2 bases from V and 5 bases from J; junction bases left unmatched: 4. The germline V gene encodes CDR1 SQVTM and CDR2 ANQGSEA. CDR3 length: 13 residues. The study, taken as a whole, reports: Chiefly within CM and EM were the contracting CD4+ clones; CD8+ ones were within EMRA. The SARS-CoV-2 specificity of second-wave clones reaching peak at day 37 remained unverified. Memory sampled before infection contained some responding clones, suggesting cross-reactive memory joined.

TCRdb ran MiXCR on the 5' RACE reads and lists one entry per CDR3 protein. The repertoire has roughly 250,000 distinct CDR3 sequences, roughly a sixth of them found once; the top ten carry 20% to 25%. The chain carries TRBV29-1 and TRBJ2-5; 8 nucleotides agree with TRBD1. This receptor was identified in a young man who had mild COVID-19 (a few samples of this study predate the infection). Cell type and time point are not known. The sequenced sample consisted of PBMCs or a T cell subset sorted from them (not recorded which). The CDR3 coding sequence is TGCAGCGTTGAACAGGGGGCGCGTGAGACCCAGTACTTC. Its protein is CSVEQGARETQYF.